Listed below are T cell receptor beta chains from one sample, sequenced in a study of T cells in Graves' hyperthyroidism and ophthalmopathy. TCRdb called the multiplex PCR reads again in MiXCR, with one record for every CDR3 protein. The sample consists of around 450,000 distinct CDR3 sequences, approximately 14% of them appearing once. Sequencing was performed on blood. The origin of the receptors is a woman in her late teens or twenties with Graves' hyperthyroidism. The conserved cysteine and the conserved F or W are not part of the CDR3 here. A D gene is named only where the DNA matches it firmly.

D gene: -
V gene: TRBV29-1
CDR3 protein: SVTGYVDQETQY

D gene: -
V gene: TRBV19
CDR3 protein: ASSMRGYGYT

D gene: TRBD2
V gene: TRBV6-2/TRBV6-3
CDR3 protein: ASGIGTSGRINEQY

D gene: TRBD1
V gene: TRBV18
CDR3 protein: ASSTQGVLDEQF

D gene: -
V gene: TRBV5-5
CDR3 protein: ASSLGTNTEAF

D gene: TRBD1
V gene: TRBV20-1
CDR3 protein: SARDGTGSAEQY

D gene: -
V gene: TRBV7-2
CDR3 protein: ASSRDYEQY

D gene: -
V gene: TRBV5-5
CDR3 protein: ASSNTRTGYEQY

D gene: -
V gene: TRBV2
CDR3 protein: ASSLGPGNEQF

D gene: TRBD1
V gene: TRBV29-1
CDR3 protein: SVGQGQDGYT

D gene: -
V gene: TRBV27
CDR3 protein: ASSLQGGSQNIQY

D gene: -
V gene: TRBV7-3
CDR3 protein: ASSWGGREKNEQF

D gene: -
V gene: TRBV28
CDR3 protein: ASTKPGVVYIQY

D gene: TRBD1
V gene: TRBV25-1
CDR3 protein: ASRGQGFYEQY

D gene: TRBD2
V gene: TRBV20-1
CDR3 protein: SAPQRLAGGGELF

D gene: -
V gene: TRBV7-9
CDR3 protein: ASGLGVEQF

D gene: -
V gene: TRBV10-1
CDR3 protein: ASSESGTDTQY

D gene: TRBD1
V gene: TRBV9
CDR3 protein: ASSVGPGQGTGGELF

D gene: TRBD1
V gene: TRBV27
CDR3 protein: ASTLAGTGNTGELL

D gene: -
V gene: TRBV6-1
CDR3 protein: ASSYRATYNEQF

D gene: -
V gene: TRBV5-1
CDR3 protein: ASRETGMNTEAF

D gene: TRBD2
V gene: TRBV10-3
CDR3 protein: AISETSGGNIQY

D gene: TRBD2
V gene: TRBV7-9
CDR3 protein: ASSLGTSGNEQY

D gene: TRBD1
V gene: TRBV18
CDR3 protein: ASSPLGQVIENEQF

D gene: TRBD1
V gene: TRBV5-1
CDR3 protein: ASSLAIGQGGSDTQY

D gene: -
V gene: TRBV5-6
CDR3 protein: ASSQGPGSAEAF

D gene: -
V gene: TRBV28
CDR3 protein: ASRLTAPGLYEQY

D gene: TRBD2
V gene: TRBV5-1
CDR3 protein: ASSSGLARGPDTQY

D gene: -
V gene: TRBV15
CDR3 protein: ATSGDPPPVYNEQF

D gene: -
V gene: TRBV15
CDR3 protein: ATSSVGGVTIQY

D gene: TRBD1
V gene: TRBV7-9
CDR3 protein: ASSPRQGGTGELF

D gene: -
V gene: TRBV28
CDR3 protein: ASSRIRPPLH

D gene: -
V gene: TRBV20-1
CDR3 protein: SALREGGNTEAF

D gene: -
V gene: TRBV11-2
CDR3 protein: ASSISGPTDTQY

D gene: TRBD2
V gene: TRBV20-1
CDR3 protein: SALPLAGVANEQF

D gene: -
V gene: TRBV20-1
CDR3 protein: SASSQNTGRISSYEQY

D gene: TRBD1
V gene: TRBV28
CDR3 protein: ASSAPGTGLGEQY

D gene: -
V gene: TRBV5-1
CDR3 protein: ASSLLGGKDEKLF

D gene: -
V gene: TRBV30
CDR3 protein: AWSVSFRGGNEQF

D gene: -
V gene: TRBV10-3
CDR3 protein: AISESSVNTEAF

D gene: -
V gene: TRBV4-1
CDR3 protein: ASSLTRDPTSNEQY

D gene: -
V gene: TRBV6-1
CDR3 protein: ASYAWASGANVLT

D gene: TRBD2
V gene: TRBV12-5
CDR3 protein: ASGTRQGALLTSGRADEQF

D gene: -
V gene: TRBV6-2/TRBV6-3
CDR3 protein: ASAPGPNNEELF

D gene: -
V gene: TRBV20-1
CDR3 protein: SARGPALNTEAF